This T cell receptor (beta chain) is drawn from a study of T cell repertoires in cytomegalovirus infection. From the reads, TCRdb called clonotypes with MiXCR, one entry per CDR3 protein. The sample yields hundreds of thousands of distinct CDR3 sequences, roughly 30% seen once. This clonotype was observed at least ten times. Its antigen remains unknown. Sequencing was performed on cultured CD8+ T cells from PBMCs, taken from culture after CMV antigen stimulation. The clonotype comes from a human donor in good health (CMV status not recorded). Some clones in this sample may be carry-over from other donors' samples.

DNA of the CDR3: TGTGCCAGCAGTCCCGGGACTCAAGAGACCCAGTACTTC. This codes for CASSPGTQETQYF. The chain combines TRBV6-2 or TRBV6-3 with TRBJ2-5; TRBD2 might be the D (6 bases). CDR1 MNHEY and CDR2 SVGEGT come from the germline V gene. The CDR3 contains 13 residues. Trimming removed 5 bases from V and 2 bases from J, with 9 bases in between.